The following is a T cell receptor (beta chain) sequence with its context. Its target is not known. Library preparation for TCR beta used quantitative 5'-RACE with molecular barcodes. TCRdb itself ran the 5' RACE reads through MiXCR, one entry per CDR3 protein. The data contain around 99,000 distinct CDR3 sequences, roughly 8.8% of them singletons. The data derive from a study of CD8 T cells in ankylosing spondylitis. Study-wide points: Matched ankylosing spondylitis synovial fluid reportedly showed significant enrichment of disease-linked clones.

The sample consisted of blood, either unsorted or a sorted T cell fraction (not recorded which). The clonotype comes from a male donor with ankylosing spondylitis or in good health (not recorded which).

DNA for the CDR3: TGTGCCAGCAGTTATAGAGGGACTAGCGGGGGGGCGACGGCCGGGGAGCTGTTTTTT. This codes for CASSYRGTSGGATAGELFF. The chain uses TRBV6-5 and TRBJ2-2; 16 positions agree with TRBD2. From germline, CDR1 is MNHEY and CDR2 SVGAGI. V gave up 3 bases and J gave up 6 bases; unmatched junction bases: 10. This CDR3 has 19 amino acids.